This T cell receptor (beta chain) was sequenced for a study of cytotoxic CD8 clonotypes in ibrutinib-treated CLL. Overall study results and limits: Sample timing was unmatched between remission and later-progressing patients; lymph nodes unstudied. Treatment left the uncommon public clonotypes either contracted or stable in frequency. The study found baseline clonality above age-matched healthy donors, tracking circulating CD8+ T-cell counts.

A remark on this clone: The antigen is not known.

From germline, CDR1 is SGHVS and CDR2 FNYEAQ. V was pared by 8 bases and J by 4 bases, with 9 bases between. This CDR3 comprises 12 residues. TCRdb keeps only in-frame clones here, not all; method: immunoSEQ multiplex PCR. Of about 130,000 clones listed, approximately 81% are singletons. This sample comprised PBMCs, obtained after 12 months of ibrutinib treatment. The receptor's source is a human donor with chronic lymphocytic leukemia. The chain carries TRBV7-6 and TRBJ2-1, with D hard to call. CDR3 DNA: TGTGCCAGCGGGAACTCATACAATGAGCAGTTCTTC. Translation: CASGNSYNEQFF.